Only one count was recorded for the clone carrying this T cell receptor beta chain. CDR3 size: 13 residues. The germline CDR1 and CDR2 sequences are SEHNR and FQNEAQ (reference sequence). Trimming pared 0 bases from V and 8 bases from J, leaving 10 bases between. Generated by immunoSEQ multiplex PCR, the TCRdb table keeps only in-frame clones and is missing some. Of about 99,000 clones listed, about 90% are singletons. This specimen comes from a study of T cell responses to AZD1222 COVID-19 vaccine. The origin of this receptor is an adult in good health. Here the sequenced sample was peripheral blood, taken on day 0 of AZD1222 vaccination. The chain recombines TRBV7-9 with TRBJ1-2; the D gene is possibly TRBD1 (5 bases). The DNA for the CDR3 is TGTGCCAGCAGCTTAGCCTGGGACTCAGGCTACACCTTC. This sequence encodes CASSLAWDSGYTF.